The following is a T cell receptor (beta chain) sequence with its context. The target antigen is unknown. This sequence may be a read error, since a much larger clone differs from it by one base. Lacking the conserved final phenylalanine or tryptophan, this CDR3 likely reflects a read error. These data come from a study of tumor and adjacent non-tumor tissue in lung cancer. Study in general: The patients, 10 or so men and roughly 5 women, were about 30 to 76 with stage I to III disease. Study-wide results and limits: Higher tumor TCR diversity was associated with shorter survival.

A modified ARM-PCR protocol with three rounds of nested PCR amplified TCRbeta. One entry per CDR3 protein, called by TCRdb with MiXCR from the multiplex PCR reads. Seen here are tens of thousands of distinct CDR3 sequences, less than 70% observed once, and the top ten hold around 30%. This sample's RNA came from whole unsorted tissue. The normal lung tissue was taken more than 3 cm from the tumor edge. CDR3 length: 16 residues. Trimming pared 2 bases from V and 1 base from J, leaving 14 bases between. The germline V gene encodes CDR1 MNHEY and CDR2 SVGEGT. Sequences were obtained from distant non-tumor lung tissue. This chain links TRBV6-2 or TRBV6-3 with TRBJ1-2; D is perhaps TRBD1 (6 bases). This clonotype was obtained from a woman in her seventies with non-small cell lung cancer. The CDR3 is CASSYPRGTLNYGYTL. In DNA form, the CDR3 reads TGTGCCAGCAGTTACCCCAGGGGAACCCTTAACTATGGCTACACCTTA.